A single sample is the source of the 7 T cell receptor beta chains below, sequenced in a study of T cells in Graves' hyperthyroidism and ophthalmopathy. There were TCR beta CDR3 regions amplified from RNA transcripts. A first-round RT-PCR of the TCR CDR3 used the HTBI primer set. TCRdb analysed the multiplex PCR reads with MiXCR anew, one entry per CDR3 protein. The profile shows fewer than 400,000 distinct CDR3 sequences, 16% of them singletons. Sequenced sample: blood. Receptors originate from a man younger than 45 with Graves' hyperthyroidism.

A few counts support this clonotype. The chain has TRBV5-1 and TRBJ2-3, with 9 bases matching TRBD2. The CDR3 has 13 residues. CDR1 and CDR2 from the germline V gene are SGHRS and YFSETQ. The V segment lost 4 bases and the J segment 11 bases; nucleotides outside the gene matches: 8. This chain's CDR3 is CASSVILAGLQYF. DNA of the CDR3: TGCGCCAGCAGCGTAATTCTAGCGGGGCTGCAGTATTTT.

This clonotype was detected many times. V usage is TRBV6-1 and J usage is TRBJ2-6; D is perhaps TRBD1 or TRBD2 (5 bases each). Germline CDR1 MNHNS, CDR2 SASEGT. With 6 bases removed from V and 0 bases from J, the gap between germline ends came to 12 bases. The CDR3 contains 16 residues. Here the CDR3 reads CASRGPLSSGANVLTF. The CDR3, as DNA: TGTGCCAGCAGGGGACCGTTAAGCTCTGGGGCCAACGTCCTGACTTTC.

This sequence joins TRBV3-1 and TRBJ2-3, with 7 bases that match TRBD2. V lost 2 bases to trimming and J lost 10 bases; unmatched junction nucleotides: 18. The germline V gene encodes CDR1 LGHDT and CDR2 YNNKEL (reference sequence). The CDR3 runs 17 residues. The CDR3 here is CASSQTLAASPRIPQYF. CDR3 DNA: TGTGCCAGCAGCCAAACTCTAGCGGCAAGCCCCCGTATCCCGCAGTATTTT.

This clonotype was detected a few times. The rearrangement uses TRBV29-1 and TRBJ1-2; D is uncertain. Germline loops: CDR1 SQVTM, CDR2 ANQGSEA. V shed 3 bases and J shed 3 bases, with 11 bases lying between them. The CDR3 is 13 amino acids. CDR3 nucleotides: TGCAGCGTTGAGGGTCAACTAGACTATGGCTACACCTTC. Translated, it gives CSVEGQLDYGYTF.

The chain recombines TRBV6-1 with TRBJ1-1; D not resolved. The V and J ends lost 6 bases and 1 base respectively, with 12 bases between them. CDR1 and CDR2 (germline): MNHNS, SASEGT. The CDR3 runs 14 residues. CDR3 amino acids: CASRKEGQNTEAFF. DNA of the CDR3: TGTGCCAGCAGGAAGGAGGGTCAGAACACTGAAGCTTTCTTT.

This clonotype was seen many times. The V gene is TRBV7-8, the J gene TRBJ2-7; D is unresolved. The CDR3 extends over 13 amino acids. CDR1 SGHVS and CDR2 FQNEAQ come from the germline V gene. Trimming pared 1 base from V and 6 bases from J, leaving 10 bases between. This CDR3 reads CASSLDRGGEQYF. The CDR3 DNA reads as TGTGCCAGCAGCTTAGACCGAGGTGGCGAGCAGTACTTC. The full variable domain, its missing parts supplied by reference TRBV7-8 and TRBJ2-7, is GAGVSQSPRYKVAKRGQDVALRCDPISGHVSLFWYQQALGQGPEFLTYFQNEAQLDKSGLPSDRFFAERPEGSVSTLKIQRTQQEDSAVYLCASSLDRGGEQYFGPGTRLTVT.

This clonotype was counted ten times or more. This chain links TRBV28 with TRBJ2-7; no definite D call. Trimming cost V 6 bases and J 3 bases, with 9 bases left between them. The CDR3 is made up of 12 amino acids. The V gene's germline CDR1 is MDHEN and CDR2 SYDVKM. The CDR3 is CASRDQIYEQYF. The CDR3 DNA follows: TGTGCCAGCAGGGACCAAATCTACGAGCAGTACTTC.